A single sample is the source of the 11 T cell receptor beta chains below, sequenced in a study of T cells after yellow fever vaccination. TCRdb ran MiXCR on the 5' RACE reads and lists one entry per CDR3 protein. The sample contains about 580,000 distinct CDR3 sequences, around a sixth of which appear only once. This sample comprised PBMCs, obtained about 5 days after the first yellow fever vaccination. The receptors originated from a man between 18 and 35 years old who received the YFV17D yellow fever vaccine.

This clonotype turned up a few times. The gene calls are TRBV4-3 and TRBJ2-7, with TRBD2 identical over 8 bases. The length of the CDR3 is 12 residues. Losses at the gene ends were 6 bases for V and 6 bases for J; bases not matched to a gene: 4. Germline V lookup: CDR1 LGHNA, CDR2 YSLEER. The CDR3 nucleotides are TGCGCCAGCAGTCACGGGGGGGGCGAGCAGTACTTC. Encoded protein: CASSHGGGEQYF.

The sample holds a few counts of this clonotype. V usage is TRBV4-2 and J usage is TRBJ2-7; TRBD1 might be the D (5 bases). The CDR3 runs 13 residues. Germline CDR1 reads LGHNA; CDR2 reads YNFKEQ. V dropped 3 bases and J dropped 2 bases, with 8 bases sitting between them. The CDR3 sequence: CASSQVTAYEQYF. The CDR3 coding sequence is TGTGCCAGCAGCCAGGTGACAGCCTACGAGCAGTACTTC.

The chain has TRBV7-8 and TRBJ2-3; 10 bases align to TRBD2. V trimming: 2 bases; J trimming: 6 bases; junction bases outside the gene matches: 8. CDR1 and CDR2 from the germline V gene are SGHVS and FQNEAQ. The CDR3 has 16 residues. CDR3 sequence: CASSLLSGGGRDTQYF. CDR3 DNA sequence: TGTGCCAGCAGCTTACTAAGCGGGGGGGGCCGCGATACGCAGTATTTT.

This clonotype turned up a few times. Written as DNA, the CDR3 is TGTGCCAGCAGTGAACATGGCGGGGGCACAGATACGCAGTATTTT. Amino acid sequence: CASSEHGGGTDTQYF. This chain uses TRBV25-1 with TRBJ2-3; a possible D gene is TRBD2 (6 bases). This CDR3 has 15 amino acids. Trimming removed 2 bases from V and 1 base from J, with 10 bases in between. The germline V gene has CDR1 MGHDK and CDR2 SYGVNS. Full variable domain (rest looked up from reference TRBV25-1 and TRBJ2-3): EADIYQTPRYLVIGTGKKITLECSQTMGHDKMYWYQQDPGMELHLIHYSYGVNSTEKGDLSSESTVSRIRTEHFPLTLESARPSHTSQYLCASSEHGGGTDTQYFGPGTRLTVL.

The CDR3 protein is CASSSRTGVETQYF. CDR3 DNA: TGTGCCAGCAGCTCCCGGACAGGGGTGGAGACCCAGTACTTC. The rearrangement uses TRBV9 and TRBJ2-5; 9 nucleotides agree with TRBD1. Germline lookup yields CDR1 SGDLS and CDR2 YYNGEE. The CDR3 is 14 amino acids. The V and J ends lost 4 bases and 5 bases, in that order; junction bases with no gene match: 6.

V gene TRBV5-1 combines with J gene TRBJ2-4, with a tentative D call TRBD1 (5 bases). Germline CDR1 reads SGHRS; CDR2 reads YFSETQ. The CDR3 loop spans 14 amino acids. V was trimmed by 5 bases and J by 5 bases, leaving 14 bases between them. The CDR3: CASRRSQGENIQYF. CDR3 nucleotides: TGCGCCAGCAGAAGGTCTCAGGGCGAAAACATTCAGTACTTC.

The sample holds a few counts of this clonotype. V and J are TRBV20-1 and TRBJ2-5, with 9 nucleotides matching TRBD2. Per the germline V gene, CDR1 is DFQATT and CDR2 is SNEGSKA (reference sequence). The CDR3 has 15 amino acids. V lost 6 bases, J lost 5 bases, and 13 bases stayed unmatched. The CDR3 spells CSAKGGASGAETQYF. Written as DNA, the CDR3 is TGCAGTGCGAAGGGTGGGGCTAGCGGGGCGGAGACCCAGTACTTC.

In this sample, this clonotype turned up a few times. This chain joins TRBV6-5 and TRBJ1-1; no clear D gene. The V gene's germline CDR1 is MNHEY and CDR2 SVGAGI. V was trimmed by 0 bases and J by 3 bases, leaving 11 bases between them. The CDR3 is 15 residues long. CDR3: CASSYSTGPDTEAFF. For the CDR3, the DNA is TGTGCCAGCAGTTACTCTACCGGGCCGGACACTGAAGCTTTCTTT.

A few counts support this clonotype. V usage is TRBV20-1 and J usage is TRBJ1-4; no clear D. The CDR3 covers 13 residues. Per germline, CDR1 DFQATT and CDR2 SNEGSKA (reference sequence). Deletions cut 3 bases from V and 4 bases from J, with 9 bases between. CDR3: CSASFRVNEKLFF. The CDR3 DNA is TGCAGTGCTAGTTTCCGAGTTAATGAAAAACTGTTTTTT.

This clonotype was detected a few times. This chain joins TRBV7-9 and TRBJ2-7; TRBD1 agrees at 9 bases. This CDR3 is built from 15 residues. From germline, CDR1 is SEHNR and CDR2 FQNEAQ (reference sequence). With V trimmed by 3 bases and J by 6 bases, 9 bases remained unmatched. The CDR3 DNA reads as TGTGCCAGCAGCTTTACAGGGGGCTGGTCTGGCGAGCAGTACTTC. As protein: CASSFTGGWSGEQYF.

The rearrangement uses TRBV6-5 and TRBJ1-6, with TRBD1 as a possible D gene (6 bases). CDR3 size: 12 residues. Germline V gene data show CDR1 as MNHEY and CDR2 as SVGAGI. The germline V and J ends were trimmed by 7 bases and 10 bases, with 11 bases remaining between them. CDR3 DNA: TGTGCCAGCAACACGGGGGGCTCACCCCTCCACTTT. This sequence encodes CASNTGGSPLHF.